This T cell receptor beta chain was obtained from a study of blood T cell repertoires in COVID-19. The table came from immunoSEQ multiplex PCR; TCRdb's copy has only in-frame clones and leaves some out. This table has approximately 170,000 clones, 83% appearing once. The receptor's source is a woman in her forties or fifties who had recovered from COVID-19. What was sequenced was PBMCs or T cells enriched from blood (not recorded which).

The CDR3 loop reads CASILGGLGELFF. The CDR3 DNA follows: TGTGCCAGCATCTTAGGTGGGCTTGGGGAGCTGTTTTTT. The chain couples TRBV12-3 or TRBV12-4 to TRBJ2-2; D is uncertain. The CDR3 is 13 amino acids. Trimming cost V 7 bases and J 8 bases, with 14 bases left between them.